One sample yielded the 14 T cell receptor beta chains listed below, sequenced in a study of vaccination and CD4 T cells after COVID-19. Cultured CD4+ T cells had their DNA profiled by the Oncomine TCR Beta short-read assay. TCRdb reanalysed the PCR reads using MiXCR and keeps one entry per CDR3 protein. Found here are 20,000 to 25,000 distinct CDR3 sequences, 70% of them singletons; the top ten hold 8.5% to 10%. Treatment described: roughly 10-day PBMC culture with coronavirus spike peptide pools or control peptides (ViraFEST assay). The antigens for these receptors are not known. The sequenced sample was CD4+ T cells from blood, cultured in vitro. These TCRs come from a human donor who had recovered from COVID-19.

CDR3 sequence reads: CATEMKSLYGYTF. Written as DNA, the CDR3 is TGTGCCACCGAAATGAAAAGCCTCTATGGCTACACCTTC. This chain connects TRBV28 to TRBJ1-2, with D hard to call. V lost 10 bases to trimming and J lost 4 bases, with 16 bases between them. CDR1 and CDR2 from the germline V gene are MDHEN and SYDVKM. The CDR3 has 13 amino acids.

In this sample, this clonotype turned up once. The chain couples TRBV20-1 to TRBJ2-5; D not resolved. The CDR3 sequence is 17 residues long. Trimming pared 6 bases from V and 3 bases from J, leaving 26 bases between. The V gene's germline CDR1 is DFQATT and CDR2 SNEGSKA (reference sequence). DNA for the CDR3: TGCAGTGCGCAGATACCCTCACTCACCTGGCCAAAAGAGACCCAGTACTTC. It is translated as CSAQIPSLTWPKETQYF.

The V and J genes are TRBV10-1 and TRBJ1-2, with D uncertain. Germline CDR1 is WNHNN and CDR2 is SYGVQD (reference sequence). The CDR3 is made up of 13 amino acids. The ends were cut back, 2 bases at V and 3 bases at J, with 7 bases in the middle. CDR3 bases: TGCGCCAGCAGTGAGGGCCAGTACTATGGCTACACCTTC. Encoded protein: CASSEGQYYGYTF.

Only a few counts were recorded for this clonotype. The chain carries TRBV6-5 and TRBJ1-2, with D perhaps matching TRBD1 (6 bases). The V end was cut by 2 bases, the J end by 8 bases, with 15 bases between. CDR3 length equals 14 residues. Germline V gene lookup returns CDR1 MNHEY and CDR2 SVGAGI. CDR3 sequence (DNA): TGTGCCAGCAGTTACGGCGGACAGCCTGTCGGCTACACCTTC. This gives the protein CASSYGGQPVGYTF.

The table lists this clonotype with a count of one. This CDR3 is CASSEPERVDNEQFF. CDR3 coding DNA: TGCGCCAGCAGTGAGCCAGAGCGGGTAGACAATGAGCAGTTCTTC. The chain is built from TRBV10-1 and TRBJ2-1; D is possibly TRBD2 (6 bases). The CDR3 loop spans 15 amino acids. In germline, CDR1 is WNHNN, CDR2 SYGVQD (reference sequence). V was shortened by 2 bases and J by 5 bases, with 13 bases between the two germline ends.

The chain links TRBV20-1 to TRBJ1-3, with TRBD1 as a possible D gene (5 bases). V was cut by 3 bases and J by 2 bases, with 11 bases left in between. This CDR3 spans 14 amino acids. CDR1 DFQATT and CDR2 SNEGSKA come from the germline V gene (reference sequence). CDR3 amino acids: CSASPPGAGNTIYF. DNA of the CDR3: TGCAGTGCTAGTCCTCCGGGGGCTGGAAACACCATATATTTT.

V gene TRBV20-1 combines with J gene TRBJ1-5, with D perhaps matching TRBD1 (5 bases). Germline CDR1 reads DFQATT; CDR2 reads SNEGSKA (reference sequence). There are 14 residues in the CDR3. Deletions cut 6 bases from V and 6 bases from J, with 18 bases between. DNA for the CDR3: TGCAGTGCAAAGAGGGCGTGGGGCCGTCAGCCCCAGCATTTT. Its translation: CSAKRAWGRQPQHF.

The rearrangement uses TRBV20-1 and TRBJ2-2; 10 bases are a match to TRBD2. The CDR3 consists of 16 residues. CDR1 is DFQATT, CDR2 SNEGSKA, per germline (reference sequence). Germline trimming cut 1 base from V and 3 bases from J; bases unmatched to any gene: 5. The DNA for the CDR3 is TGCAGTGCTAGAGCCCCTAGCGGGAGTTACACCGGGGAGCTGTTTTTT. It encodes CSARAPSGSYTGELFF.

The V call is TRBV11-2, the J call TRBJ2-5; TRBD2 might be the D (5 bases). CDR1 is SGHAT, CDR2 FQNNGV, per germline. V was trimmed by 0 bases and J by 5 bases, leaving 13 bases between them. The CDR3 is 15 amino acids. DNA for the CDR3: TGTGCCAGCAGCTTAGATCGAGGGAGAGGTGAGACCCAGTACTTC. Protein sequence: CASSLDRGRGETQYF. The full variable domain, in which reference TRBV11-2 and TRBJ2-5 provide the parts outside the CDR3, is EAGVAQSPRYKIIEKRQSVAFWCNPISGHATLYWYQQILGQGPKLLIQFQNNGVVDDSQLPKDRFSAERLKGVDSTLKIQPAKLEDSAVYLCASSLDRGRGETQYFGPGTRLLVL.

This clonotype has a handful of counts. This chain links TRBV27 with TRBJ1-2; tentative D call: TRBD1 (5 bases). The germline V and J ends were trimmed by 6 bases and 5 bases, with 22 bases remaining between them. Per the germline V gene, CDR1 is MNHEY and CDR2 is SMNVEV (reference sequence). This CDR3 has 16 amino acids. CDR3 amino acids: CASSTTMGPLWYGYTF. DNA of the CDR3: TGTGCCAGCAGCACTACAATGGGGCCTCTTTGGTATGGCTACACCTTC.

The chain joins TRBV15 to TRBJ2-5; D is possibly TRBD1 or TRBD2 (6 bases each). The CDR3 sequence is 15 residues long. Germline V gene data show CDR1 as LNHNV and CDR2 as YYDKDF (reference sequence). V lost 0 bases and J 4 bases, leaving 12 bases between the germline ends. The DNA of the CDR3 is TGTGCCACCAGCAGAGATGGGGGGCTAGGAGAGACCCAGTACTTC. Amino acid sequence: CATSRDGGLGETQYF. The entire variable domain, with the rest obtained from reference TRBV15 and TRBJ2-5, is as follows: DAMVIQNPRYQVTQFGKPVTLSCSQTLNHNVMYWYQQKSSQAPKLLFHYYDKDFNNEADTPDNFQSRRPNTSFCFLDIRSPGLGDTAMYLCATSRDGGLGETQYFGPGTRLLVL.

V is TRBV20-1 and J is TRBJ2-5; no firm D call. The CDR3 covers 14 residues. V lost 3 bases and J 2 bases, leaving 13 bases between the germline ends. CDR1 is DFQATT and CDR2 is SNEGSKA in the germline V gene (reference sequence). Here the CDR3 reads CSASVRQAQETQYF. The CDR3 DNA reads TGCAGTGCTAGCGTGAGGCAGGCACAAGAGACCCAGTACTTC.

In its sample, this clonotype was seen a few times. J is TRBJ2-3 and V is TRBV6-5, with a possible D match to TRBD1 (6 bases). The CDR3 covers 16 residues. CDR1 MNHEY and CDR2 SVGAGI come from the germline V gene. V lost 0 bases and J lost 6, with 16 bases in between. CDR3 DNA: TGTGCCAGCAGTTACTCGATAGGGGGAGCTACGGATACGCAGTATTTT. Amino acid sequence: CASSYSIGGATDTQYF.

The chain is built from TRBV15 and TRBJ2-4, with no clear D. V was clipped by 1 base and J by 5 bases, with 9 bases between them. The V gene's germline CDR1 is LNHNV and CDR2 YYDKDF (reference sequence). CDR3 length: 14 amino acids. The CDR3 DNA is TGTGCCACCAGCAGAGGGAATCCCGAAAACATTCAGTACTTC. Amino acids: CATSRGNPENIQYF.